This TCR beta chain is from a study of blood T cell repertoires in COVID-19. Background on the study: Samples taken during acute and convalescent COVID-19 were collected in the United States, Italy and Spain. The analysed material was cDNA or gDNA that came from T cells, B-cell-depleted T cells, or PBMCs.

CDR3 length: 16 residues. The junction had 4 bases not matched to a gene; V was cut back by 4 bases and J by 2 bases. Looked up from germline, CDR1 is MGHRA and CDR2 is YSYEKL. Authors' processing steps: Estimation of nucleated cell counts relied on the amplification of reference gene primers. The repertoire was sequenced with immunoSEQ multiplex PCR; TCRdb's copy has only in-frame clones and lacks some. V and J calls and clone size follow that table, whereas D and trimming were derived from the DNA. The sample records around 100,000 clones, approximately 90% being singletons. The sequence was obtained from a man aged 45-60 years in a cohort sampled during active COVID-19. The chain recombines TRBV4-1 with TRBJ2-2, with 10 bases fitting TRBD1. Sequenced: peripheral blood. The DNA of the CDR3 is TGCGCCAGCAGCCTCGGACAGGGGGTCAACACCGGGGAGCTGTTTTTT. This gives the protein CASSLGQGVNTGELFF.